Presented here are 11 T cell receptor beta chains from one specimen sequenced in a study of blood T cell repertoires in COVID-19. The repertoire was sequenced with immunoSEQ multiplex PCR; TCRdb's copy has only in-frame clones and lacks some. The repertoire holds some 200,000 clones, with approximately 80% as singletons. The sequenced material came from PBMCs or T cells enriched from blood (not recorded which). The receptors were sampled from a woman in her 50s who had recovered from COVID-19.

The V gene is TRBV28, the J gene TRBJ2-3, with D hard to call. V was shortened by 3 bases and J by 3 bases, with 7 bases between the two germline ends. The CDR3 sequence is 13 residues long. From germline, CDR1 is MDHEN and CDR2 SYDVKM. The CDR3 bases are TGTGCCAGCAGTTTGAGCGCTACAGATACGCAGTATTTT. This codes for CASSLSATDTQYF. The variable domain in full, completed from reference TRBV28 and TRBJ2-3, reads DVKVTQSSRYLVKRTGEKVFLECVQDMDHENMFWYRQDPGLGLRLIYFSYDVKMKEKGDIPEGYSVSREKKERFSLILESASTNQTSMYLCASSLSATDTQYFGPGTRLTVL.

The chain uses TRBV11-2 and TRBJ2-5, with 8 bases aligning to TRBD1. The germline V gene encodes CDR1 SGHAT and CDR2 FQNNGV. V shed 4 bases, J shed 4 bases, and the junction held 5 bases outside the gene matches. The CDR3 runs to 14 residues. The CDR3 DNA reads TGTGCCAGCAGCTCAGGACAGGGCGGAGAGACCCAGTACTTC. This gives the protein CASSSGQGGETQYF.

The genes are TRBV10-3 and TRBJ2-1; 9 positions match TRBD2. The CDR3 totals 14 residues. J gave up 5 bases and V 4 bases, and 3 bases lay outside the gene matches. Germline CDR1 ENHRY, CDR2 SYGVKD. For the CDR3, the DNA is TGTGCCATCAGTGCTAGCGGGACCAACAATGAGCAGTTCTTC. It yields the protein CAISASGTNNEQFF.

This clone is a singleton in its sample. In DNA form, the CDR3 reads TGTGCCAGCAGCGTTTTCCTAGCGGGAGTCGGCGAGCAGTACTTC. Its translation: CASSVFLAGVGEQYF. J is TRBJ2-7 and V is TRBV6-5; TRBD2 matches at 10 bases. Germline CDR1 MNHEY, CDR2 SVGAGI. The CDR3 totals 15 residues. Unmatched junction bases numbered 11, after V lost 6 bases and J lost 6 bases.

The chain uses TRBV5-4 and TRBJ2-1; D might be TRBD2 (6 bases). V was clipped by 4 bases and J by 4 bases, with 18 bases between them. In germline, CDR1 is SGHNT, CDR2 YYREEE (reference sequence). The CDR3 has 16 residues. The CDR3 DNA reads TGTGCCAGCAGCCCTAGCGAGGAGGGCTGGTACAATGAGCAGTTCTTC. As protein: CASSPSEEGWYNEQFF.

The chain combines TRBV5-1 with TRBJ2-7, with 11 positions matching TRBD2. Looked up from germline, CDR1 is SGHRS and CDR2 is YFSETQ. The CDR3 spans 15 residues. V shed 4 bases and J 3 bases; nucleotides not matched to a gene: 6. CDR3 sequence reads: CASSPITSGSYEQYF. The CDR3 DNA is TGCGCCAGCAGCCCCATAACTAGCGGGAGCTACGAGCAGTACTTC.

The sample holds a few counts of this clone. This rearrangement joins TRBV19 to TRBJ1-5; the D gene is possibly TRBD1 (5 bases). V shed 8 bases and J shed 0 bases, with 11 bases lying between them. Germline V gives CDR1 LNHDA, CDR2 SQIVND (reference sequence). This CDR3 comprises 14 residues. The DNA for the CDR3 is TGTGCCAGTCGCGACAGTTATAGCAATCAGCCCCAGCATTTT. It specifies CASRDSYSNQPQHF.

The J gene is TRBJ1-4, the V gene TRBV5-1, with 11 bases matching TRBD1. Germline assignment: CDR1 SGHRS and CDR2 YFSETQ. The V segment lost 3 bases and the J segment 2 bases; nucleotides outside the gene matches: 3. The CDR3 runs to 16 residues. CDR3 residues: CASSWGQGGTNEKLFF. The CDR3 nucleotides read TGCGCCAGCAGCTGGGGACAGGGGGGGACTAATGAAAAACTGTTTTTT.

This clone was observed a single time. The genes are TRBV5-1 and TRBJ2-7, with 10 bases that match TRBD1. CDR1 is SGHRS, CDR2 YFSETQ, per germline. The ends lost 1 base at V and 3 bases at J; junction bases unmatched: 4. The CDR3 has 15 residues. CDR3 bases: TGCGCCAGCAGCTTGATGACAGGGGGCGGCTACGAGCAGTACTTC. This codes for CASSLMTGGGYEQYF.

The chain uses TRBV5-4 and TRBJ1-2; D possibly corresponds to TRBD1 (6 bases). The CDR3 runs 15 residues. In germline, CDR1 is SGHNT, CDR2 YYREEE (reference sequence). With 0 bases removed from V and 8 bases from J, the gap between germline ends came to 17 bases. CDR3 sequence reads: CASSLDPTGNMGYTF. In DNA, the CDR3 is TGTGCCAGCAGCTTGGACCCGACAGGAAATATGGGCTACACCTTC.

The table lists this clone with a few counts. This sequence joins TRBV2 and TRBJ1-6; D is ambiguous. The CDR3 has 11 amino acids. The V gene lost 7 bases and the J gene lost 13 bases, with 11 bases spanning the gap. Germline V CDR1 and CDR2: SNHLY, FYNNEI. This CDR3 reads CASNAGDPLHF. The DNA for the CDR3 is TGTGCCAGCAACGCCGGAGACCCCCTCCACTTT.